The 21 T cell receptor beta chains listed next were all sequenced from one sample in a study of blood T cell repertoires in COVID-19. Only in-frame clones appear in the TCRdb table, and some are missing; sequencing was by immunoSEQ multiplex PCR. The data hold more than 55,000 clones, with around 89% observed a single time. The sample taken for sequencing was peripheral blood. These receptors all come from a woman between 70 and 85 years old with acute or convalescent COVID-19.

The V and J genes are TRBV5-6 and TRBJ1-6; a weak D match, TRBD1 (5 bases). The germline V and J ends were trimmed by 2 bases and 6 bases, with 9 bases remaining between them. CDR1 and CDR2 (germline): SGHDT, YYEEEE. This CDR3 has 14 amino acids. CDR3 nucleotides: TGTGCCAGCAGCTTACGACAGTTTAATTCACCCCTCCACTTT. Amino acid sequence: CASSLRQFNSPLHF.

The chain joins TRBV29-1 to TRBJ1-4; 7 bases line up with TRBD1. The CDR3 is 13 amino acids. Germline V gene lookup returns CDR1 SQVTM and CDR2 ANQGSEA. Trimming took 7 bases from V and 7 from J; bases not matched to a gene: 9. In nucleotides, the CDR3 is TGCAGCGCCTCAGGGCAGGGGGGTGAAAAACTGTTTTTT. Amino acids: CSASGQGGEKLFF.

This chain links TRBV7-2 with TRBJ1-2, with D perhaps matching TRBD1 (5 bases). V lost 0 bases, J lost 4 bases, and 9 bases lay in between. The CDR3 extends over 14 amino acids. Per the germline V gene, CDR1 is SGHTA and CDR2 is FQGNSA. The CDR3 sequence: CASSLAQGTYGYTF. CDR3 nucleotide sequence: TGTGCCAGCAGCTTAGCCCAGGGCACCTATGGCTACACCTTC.

The CDR3 nucleotides are TGTGCCAGCAGTTACTGGACTAACCAGCCCCAGCATTTT. This gives the protein CASSYWTNQPQHF. The V call is TRBV6-2 or TRBV6-3, the J call TRBJ1-5, with D unclear. With 1 base removed from V and 7 bases from J, the gap between germline ends came to 8 bases. This CDR3 region has 13 residues. CDR1 and CDR2 from the germline V gene are MNHEY and SVGEGT.

This clone was counted once. V gene TRBV30 combines with J gene TRBJ1-5; TRBD1 agrees at 8 bases. The CDR3 spans 15 residues. After removal of 5 bases from V and 6 bases from J, the junction contained 12 bases not matched to a gene. Germline-derived CDR1 and CDR2 are GTSNPN and SVGIG (reference sequence). The CDR3 DNA is TGTGCCTGGTCCCGGACAGGGACCTCGGGTCAGCCCCAGCATTTT. Its translation: CAWSRTGTSGQPQHF.

The table lists this clone with a count of one. The chain is built from TRBV28 and TRBJ2-7; weak D call: TRBD2 (6 bases). Germline V gives CDR1 MDHEN, CDR2 SYDVKM. The ends were cut back, 4 bases at V and 3 bases at J, with 19 bases in the middle. This CDR3 spans 16 amino acids. In nucleotides, the CDR3 is TGTGCCAGCAGTTCCCAGAGGGCGCGGGGATTCTACGAGCAGTACTTC. Translating it yields CASSSQRARGFYEQYF.

This clone was found once. CDR3 sequence reads: CASSLGPSYQETQYF. The CDR3 nucleotides read TGTGCCAGCAGCTTAGGGCCGTCGTACCAAGAGACCCAGTACTTC. The rearrangement joins TRBV7-2 to TRBJ2-5; D is ambiguous. The V end was cut by 1 base, the J end by 0 bases, with 9 bases between. Looked up from germline, CDR1 is SGHTA and CDR2 is FQGNSA. The CDR3 covers 15 residues. The complete variable domain, with remaining parts taken from reference TRBV7-2 and TRBJ2-5, reads GAGVSQSPSNKVTEKGKDVELRCDPISGHTALYWYRQSLGQGLEFLIYFQGNSAPDKSGLPSDRFSAERTGGSVSTLTIQRTQQEDSAVYLCASSLGPSYQETQYFGPGTRLLVL.

The gene calls are TRBV11-3 and TRBJ2-2; maybe TRBD1 (6 bases). In germline, CDR1 is SGHNT, CDR2 YENEEA. The CDR3 is 15 amino acids. V was shortened by 1 base and J by 5 bases, with 11 bases between the two germline ends. This CDR3 reads CASSLGGRGTGELFF. The CDR3 nucleotides read TGTGCCAGCAGCTTAGGGGGGCGAGGAACCGGGGAGCTGTTTTTT.

This clone was seen a few times. The chain combines TRBV14 with TRBJ2-3, with D possibly TRBD1 on 6 matching bases. CDR1 is SGHDN and CDR2 is FVKESK in the germline V gene. Trimming took 4 bases from V and 10 from J, leaving 15 bases between them. The CDR3 extends over 13 amino acids. In nucleotides, the CDR3 is TGTGCCAGCAGCCCATTTCAGGGGCTGGCGCAGTATTTT. Its translation is CASSPFQGLAQYF.

V usage is TRBV9 and J usage is TRBJ2-5; 7 bases fit TRBD2. CDR1 and CDR2 (germline): SGDLS, YYNGEE. The CDR3 sequence is 16 residues long. The J segment lost 2 bases and the V segment lost 3 bases, leaving 10 bases of the junction unmatched. The CDR3 DNA reads as TGTGCCAGCAGCGCCGGACTAGAGAGGGTTCAAGAGACCCAGTACTTC. It specifies CASSAGLERVQETQYF.

The rearrangement links TRBV3-1 (or the pseudogene TRBV3-2) to TRBJ2-3; 10 bases line up with TRBD2. Germline V gene sequence: CDR1 LGHDT, CDR2 YNNKEL (reference sequence). This CDR3 comprises 18 residues. The junction had 7 bases not matched to a gene; V was cut back by 1 base and J by 0 bases. This chain's CDR3 is CASSQGTSGSLSTDTQYF. The CDR3 DNA follows: TGTGCCAGCAGCCAAGGGACTAGCGGTAGCCTTAGCACAGATACGCAGTATTTT.

Of note for this clone: At one of its ends the junction is not consistent with the germline gene, which may arise from a read error. The chain couples TRBV25-1 to TRBJ1-1, with D possibly TRBD1 on 5 matching bases. This CDR3 comprises 11 residues. From germline, CDR1 is MGHDK and CDR2 SYGVNS. For the CDR3, the DNA is TGTGCCAGCAGTGGGGGGGAACGGATCCTATGG. Protein: CASSGGERILW.

The chain joins TRBV9 to TRBJ2-3; D is possibly TRBD2 (7 bases). The CDR3 extends over 19 amino acids. The V end was cut by 0 bases, the J end by 0 bases, with 20 bases between. CDR1 SGDLS and CDR2 YYNGEE come from the germline V gene. As DNA, the CDR3 is TGTGCCAGCAGCGTAGTCCCGTCGACCGGGGGGCCGAGCACAGATACGCAGTATTTT. Encoded protein: CASSVVPSTGGPSTDTQYF.

The chain has TRBV18 and TRBJ2-3, with D possibly TRBD2 on 5 matching bases. The V end was cut by 2 bases, the J end by 5 bases, with 11 bases between. The CDR3 extends over 14 amino acids. The germline CDR1 and CDR2 sequences are KGHSH and LQKENI. This CDR3 is CASSPASIVDTQYF. CDR3 coding DNA: TGTGCCAGCTCACCAGCTAGCATTGTAGATACGCAGTATTTT. The full variable domain, its missing parts supplied by reference TRBV18 and TRBJ2-3, is NAGVMQNPRHLVRRRGQEARLRCSPMKGHSHVYWYRQLPEEGLKFMVYLQKENIIDESGMPKERFSAEFPKEGPSILRIQQVVRGDSAAYFCASSPASIVDTQYFGPGTRLTVL.

This clone is judged medium-sized. The chain couples TRBV10-1 to TRBJ2-7; 8 bases are shared with TRBD1. The CDR3 totals 13 residues. The germline V gene has CDR1 WNHNN and CDR2 SYGVQD (reference sequence). The V and J ends lost 6 bases and 4 bases, in that order; junction bases with no gene match: 5. CDR3 protein: CASSRTGGYEQYF. DNA for the CDR3: TGCGCCAGCAGCCGCACAGGGGGATACGAGCAGTACTTC.

The chain combines TRBV6-5 with TRBJ1-2; D perhaps matches TRBD1 (6 bases). The CDR3 covers 13 residues. V shed 6 bases and J shed 4 bases, with 12 bases lying between them. CDR1 and CDR2 (germline): MNHEY, SVGAGI. The CDR3 nucleotides are TGTGCCAGCAGAGAGGACAGCCCCTATGGCTACACCTTC. Translated: CASREDSPYGYTF.

This chain joins TRBV25-1 and TRBJ2-1; 8 bases line up with TRBD1. The germline V gene encodes CDR1 MGHDK and CDR2 SYGVNS. After removal of 0 bases from V and 5 bases from J, the junction contained 3 bases not matched to a gene. The CDR3 loop spans 15 amino acids. The CDR3 spells CASSEYGQGHNEQFF. In DNA form, the CDR3 reads TGTGCCAGCAGTGAATATGGACAGGGTCACAATGAGCAGTTCTTC. Together with reference TRBV25-1 and TRBJ2-1, the CDR3 gives the full variable domain: EADIYQTPRYLVIGTGKKITLECSQTMGHDKMYWYQQDPGMELHLIHYSYGVNSTEKGDLSSESTVSRIRTEHFPLTLESARPSHTSQYLCASSEYGQGHNEQFFGPGTRLTVL.

The chain combines TRBV4-1 with TRBJ1-5; 8 bases match TRBD1. Per the germline V gene, CDR1 is MGHRA and CDR2 is YSYEKL. V was pared by 4 bases and J by 0 bases, with 5 bases of the junction left unmatched. The CDR3 spans 16 residues. CDR3 coding DNA: TGCGCCAGCAGCCTCGAAGGGACAGGTAGCAATCAGCCCCAGCATTTT. The encoded protein is CASSLEGTGSNQPQHF.

This sequence joins TRBV28 and TRBJ2-1, with no clear D. Germline values: CDR1 MDHEN, CDR2 SYDVKM. Deletions cut 5 bases from V and 1 base from J, with 9 bases between. The length of the CDR3 is 14 residues. Here the CDR3 DNA reads TGTGCCAGCAGTCTATATCTATCCTACAATGAGCAGTTCTTC. This sequence encodes CASSLYLSYNEQFF.

CDR3 in amino acids: CASRGGLVGASSYNSPLHF. CDR3 nucleotide sequence: TGTGCCAGCAGGGGGGGGTTGGTGGGAGCGAGCTCCTATAATTCACCCCTCCACTTT. The chain carries TRBV28 and TRBJ1-6, with a possible D match to TRBD1 (5 bases). Trimming stripped 6 bases from V and 0 bases from J, with 21 bases between. Germline CDR1 MDHEN, CDR2 SYDVKM. The length of the CDR3 is 19 residues.

This chain connects TRBV28 to TRBJ2-2; TRBD2 agrees at 10 bases. The CDR3 spans 16 residues. The J segment lost 0 bases and the V segment lost 2 bases, leaving 0 bases of the junction unmatched. Germline V lookup: CDR1 MDHEN, CDR2 SYDVKM. This CDR3 reads CASSLLAGANTGELFF. The DNA of the CDR3 is TGTGCCAGCAGTTTACTAGCGGGGGCGAACACCGGGGAGCTGTTTTTT.